The T cell receptor beta chain described here comes from a study of OX40 agonist ivuxolimab in advanced cancers. This clone has a single count. This CDR3 is built from 15 residues. The germline V gene has CDR1 SNHLY and CDR2 FYNNEI. V lost 6 bases and J lost 3, with 15 bases in between. Profiling relied on immunoSEQ multiplex PCR, and the TCRdb table lists in-frame clones only, not all of them. Among around 95,000 clones listed, approximately 93% were seen once. This chain joins TRBV2 and TRBJ2-1; D possibly corresponds to TRBD2 (6 bases). This TCR was recovered from an adult with an advanced solid tumor such as melanoma, head and neck, liver or kidney cancer. This specimen was CD4+ or CD8+ T cells sorted from blood, taken in a trial of the OX40 agonist ivuxolimab. DNA of the CDR3: TGTGCCAGCAGCACTGGGAGGTTGGACTACAATGAGCAGTTCTTC. It codes for CASSTGRLDYNEQFF.